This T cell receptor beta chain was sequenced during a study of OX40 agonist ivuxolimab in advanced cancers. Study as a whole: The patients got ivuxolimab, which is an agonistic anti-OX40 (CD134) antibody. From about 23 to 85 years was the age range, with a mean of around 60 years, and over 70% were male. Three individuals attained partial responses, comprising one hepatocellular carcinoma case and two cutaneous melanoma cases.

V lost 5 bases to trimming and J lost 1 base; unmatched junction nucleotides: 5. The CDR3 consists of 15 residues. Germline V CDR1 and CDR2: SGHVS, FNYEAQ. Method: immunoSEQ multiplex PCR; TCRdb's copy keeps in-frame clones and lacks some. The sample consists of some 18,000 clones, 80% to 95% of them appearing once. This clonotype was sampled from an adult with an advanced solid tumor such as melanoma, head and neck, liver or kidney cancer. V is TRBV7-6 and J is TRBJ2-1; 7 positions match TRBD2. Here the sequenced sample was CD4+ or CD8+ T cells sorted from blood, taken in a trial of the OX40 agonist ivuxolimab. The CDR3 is CASSNLAVSYNEQFF. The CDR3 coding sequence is TGTGCCAGCAGCAATCTAGCGGTTTCCTACAATGAGCAGTTCTTC.